The T cell receptor (beta chain) under discussion was sequenced for a study of shared clonotypes between healthy human individuals. Deep level was the assay's run setting. Generated by immunoSEQ multiplex PCR, the TCRdb table keeps only in-frame clones and is missing some. The repertoire has 2.3 million or so clones, about 92% of them found once; the top ten carry 0.3% to 0.4%. Study-level findings and limits: Clonotypes that were shared across a handful of donors made up around 5% of naive CD4 clonotypes.

CD4+ cell separation produced CD45RA+ naive and CD45RA-negative memory subsets. V shed 4 bases, J shed 4 bases, and the junction held 8 bases outside the gene matches. Looked up from germline, CDR1 is LNHDA and CDR2 is SQIVND (reference sequence). The CDR3 totals 17 residues. Turning to this clone: Antigen unknown.

This clonotype was sampled from a man in his late teens or twenties in good health. Some clones in this sample may be carry-over from other donors' samples. The rearrangement uses TRBV19 and TRBJ2-1; TRBD2 agrees at 12 bases. Sequencing was done on a sample of naive CD4+ T cells from PBMCs. Subset in this sample: CD45RA+ positively selected. Here the CDR3 reads CASSTKRTSGTYNEQFF. CDR3 bases: TGTGCCAGTAGTACAAAACGGACTAGCGGGACATACAATGAGCAGTTCTTC. Full variable domain (outside the CDR3, taken from reference TRBV19 and TRBJ2-1): DGGITQSPKYLFRKEGQNVTLSCEQNLNHDAMYWYRQDPGQGLRLIYYSQIVNDFQKGDIAEGYSVSREKKESFPLTVTSAQKNPTAFYLCASSTKRTSGTYNEQFFGPGTRLTVL.